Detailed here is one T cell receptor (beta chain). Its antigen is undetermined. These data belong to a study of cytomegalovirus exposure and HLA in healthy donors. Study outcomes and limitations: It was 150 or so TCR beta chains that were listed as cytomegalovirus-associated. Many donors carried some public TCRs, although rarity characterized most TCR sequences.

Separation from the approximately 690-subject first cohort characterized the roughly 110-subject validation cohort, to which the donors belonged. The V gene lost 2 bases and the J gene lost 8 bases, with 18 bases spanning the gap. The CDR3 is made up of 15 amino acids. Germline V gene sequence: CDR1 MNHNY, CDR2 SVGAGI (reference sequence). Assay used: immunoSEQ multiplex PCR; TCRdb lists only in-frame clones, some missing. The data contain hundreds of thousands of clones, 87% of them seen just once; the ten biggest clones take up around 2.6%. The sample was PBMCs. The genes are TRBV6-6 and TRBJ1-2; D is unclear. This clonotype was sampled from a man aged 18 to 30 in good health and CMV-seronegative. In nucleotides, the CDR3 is TGTGCCAGCAGTTACCGCTTTGACATCCCTGGGGGCTACACCTTC. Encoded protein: CASSYRFDIPGGYTF.